The clone carrying this T cell receptor beta chain turned up a few times. A library of TCRbeta sequences, prepared with unique molecular identifiers, was generated. Using its own MiXCR run on the PCR reads, TCRdb lists one record per CDR3 protein. The sample records 250,000 to 300,000 distinct CDR3 sequences, more than 8% being singletons. The entry originates in a study of T-cell reconstitution after alpha-beta-depleted transplantation in children. J gave up 3 bases and V 1 base, and 10 bases lay outside the gene matches. This CDR3 has 18 amino acids. Germline V gene lookup returns CDR1 SGHDT and CDR2 YYEEEE.

This sequence joins TRBV5-6 and TRBJ2-1; 10 bases agree with TRBD2. This sequence originates from a human donor who donated a stem cell graft to a child with SCID. The source was PBMCs from the stem cell graft donor, collected from the stem cell graft. CDR3 region: CASSLRYPSGGYYNEQFF. CDR3 nucleotides: TGTGCCAGCAGCTTGAGGTACCCTAGCGGGGGATACTACAATGAGCAGTTCTTC.